What follows are 5 T cell receptor beta chains derived from one specimen sequenced in a study of blood T cell repertoires in COVID-19. Some clones are missing from TCRdb's copy, which holds only in-frame ones; the method was immunoSEQ multiplex PCR. The table includes 200,000 or so clones, approximately 83% detected once. The sequenced material came from PBMCs or T cells enriched from blood (not recorded which). These receptors came from a man aged 40-49 years who had recovered from COVID-19.

A few counts support this clone. CDR3 region: CASSVRGQSEKLFF. As DNA, the CDR3 is TGTGCCAGCAGTGTTAGGGGCCAAAGCGAAAAACTGTTTTTT. The chain links TRBV2 to TRBJ1-4; the D gene is possibly TRBD1 (5 bases). Germline V gives CDR1 SNHLY, CDR2 FYNNEI. The length of the CDR3 is 14 residues. The germline V and J ends were trimmed by 4 bases and 8 bases, with 14 bases remaining between them.

This clone appeared a few times. V gene TRBV5-1 combines with J gene TRBJ1-1; D not resolved. This CDR3 region has 13 residues. Germline CDR1 and CDR2: SGHRS and YFSETQ. V lost 3 bases and J 5 bases, leaving 11 bases between the germline ends. This CDR3 reads CASSSVGDTEAFF. The CDR3, as DNA: TGCGCCAGCAGCTCCGTGGGAGATACTGAAGCTTTCTTT.

The rearrangement joins TRBV11-2 to TRBJ1-1; 12 bases are shared with TRBD1. The CDR3 runs 17 residues. Germline CDR1 reads SGHAT; CDR2 reads FQNNGV. After removal of 5 bases from V and 4 bases from J, the junction contained 11 bases not matched to a gene. CDR3 coding DNA: TGTGCCAGCAGCAAATTTCGGGACAGGGGGCTCGGCACTGAAGCTTTCTTT. This codes for CASSKFRDRGLGTEAFF.

This clone showed up just once. The chain combines TRBV5-4 with TRBJ1-1; 9 bases are shared with TRBD1. CDR1 is SGHNT, CDR2 YYREEE, per germline (reference sequence). This CDR3 spans 15 amino acids. Trimming at V came to 3 bases and at J to 1 base, leaving 4 bases not matched to a gene. DNA for the CDR3: TGTGCCAGCAGCTCAGCGGGACAGGGGAACACTGAAGCTTTCTTT. It is translated as CASSSAGQGNTEAFF.

The V and J genes are TRBV7-8 and TRBJ2-5, with 8 bases fitting TRBD2. CDR3 length equals 16 residues. Germline CDR1 reads SGHVS; CDR2 reads FQNEAQ. V lost 7 bases to trimming and J lost 7 bases; unmatched junction nucleotides: 17. In nucleotides, the CDR3 is TGTGCCAGCAAACTTGGACTAGCTCAGACCCAGTTGACCCAGTACTTC. Its translation: CASKLGLAQTQLTQYF.